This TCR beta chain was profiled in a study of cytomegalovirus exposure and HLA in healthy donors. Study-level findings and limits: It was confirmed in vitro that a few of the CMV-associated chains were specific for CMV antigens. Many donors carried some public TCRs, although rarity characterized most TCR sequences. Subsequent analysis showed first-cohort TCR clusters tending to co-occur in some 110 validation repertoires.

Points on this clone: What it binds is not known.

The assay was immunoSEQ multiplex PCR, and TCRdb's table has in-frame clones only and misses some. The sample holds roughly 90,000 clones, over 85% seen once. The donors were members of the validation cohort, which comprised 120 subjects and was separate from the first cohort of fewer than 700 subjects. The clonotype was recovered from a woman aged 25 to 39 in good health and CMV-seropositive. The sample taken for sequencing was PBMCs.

DNA of the CDR3: TGTGCCAGTAACCTAGCGGGGCGGCAGTATTTT. Amino acids: CASNLAGRQYF. The chain couples TRBV19 to TRBJ2-3; 9 bases are a match to TRBD2. The J segment lost 11 bases and the V segment lost 7 bases, leaving 4 bases of the junction unmatched. The germline V gene encodes CDR1 LNHDA and CDR2 SQIVND (reference sequence). CDR3 length: 11 amino acids.